The T cell receptor (beta chain) described here comes from a study of blood T cell repertoires in COVID-19. Study-wide background: The study drew acute and convalescent COVID-19 samples from the United States, Italy and Spain.

Categorization into cohorts depended on clinical history that participants reported. This clone was counted ten times or more. TCRdb keeps only in-frame clones here, not all; method: immunoSEQ multiplex PCR. The profile shows about 340,000 clones, around 85% of them singletons. The CDR3 totals 12 residues. Trimming took off 6 bases at V and 11 bases at J, with 14 bases between the two ends. Per the germline V gene, CDR1 is SGHTA and CDR2 is FQGNSA. The J gene is TRBJ1-3, the V gene TRBV7-2; a possible D gene is TRBD1 (5 bases). The receptor was derived from a woman aged 35 to 49 with acute COVID-19. What was sequenced was PBMCs or T cells enriched from blood (not recorded which). As DNA, the CDR3 is TGTGCCAGCAGTCACGACAGCCCCGCCATATATTTT. Amino acid sequence: CASSHDSPAIYF.